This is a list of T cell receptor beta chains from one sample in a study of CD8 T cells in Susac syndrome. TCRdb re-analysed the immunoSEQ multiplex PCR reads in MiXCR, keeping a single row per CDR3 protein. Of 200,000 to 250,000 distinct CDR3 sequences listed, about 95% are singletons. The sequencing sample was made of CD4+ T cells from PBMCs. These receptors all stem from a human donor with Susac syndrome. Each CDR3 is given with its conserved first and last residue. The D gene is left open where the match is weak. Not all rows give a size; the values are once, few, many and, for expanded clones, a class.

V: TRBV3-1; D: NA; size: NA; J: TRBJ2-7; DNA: TGTGCCAGCAGCCAAGATCGGCGGGGCGAGCAGTACTTC; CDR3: CASSQDRRGEQYF
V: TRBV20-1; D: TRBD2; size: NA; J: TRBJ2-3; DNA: TGCAGTGCTAGGCAGCGGGGGACCACAGATACGCAGTATTTT; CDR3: CSARQRGTTDTQYF
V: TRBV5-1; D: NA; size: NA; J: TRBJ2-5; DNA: TGCGCCAGCAGCTTGGCCGAGAGCAACGGAGAGACCCAGTACTTC; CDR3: CASSLAESNGETQYF
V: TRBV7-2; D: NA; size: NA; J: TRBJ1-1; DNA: TGTGCCAGCAGCTTAGGGCCGAGATTGAACACTGAAGCTTTCTTT; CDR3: CASSLGPRLNTEAFF
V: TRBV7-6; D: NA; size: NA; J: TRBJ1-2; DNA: TGTGCCAGCAGCCCCCGGGGGGCTGTTAACTATGGCTACACCTTC; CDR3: CASSPRGAVNYGYTF
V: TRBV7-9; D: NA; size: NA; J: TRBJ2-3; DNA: TGTGCCAGCAGCCTAACTGCAGATACGCAGTATTTT; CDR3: CASSLTADTQYF
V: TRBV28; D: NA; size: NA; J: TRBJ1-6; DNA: TGTGCCAGCAGTTTTAGGCAAAACTATTCACCCCTCCACTTT; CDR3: CASSFRQNYSPLHF
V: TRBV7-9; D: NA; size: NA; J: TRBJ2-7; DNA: TGTGCCAGCAGCAGGGACATCGAGGTCTCCGAGCAGTACTTC; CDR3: CASSRDIEVSEQYF
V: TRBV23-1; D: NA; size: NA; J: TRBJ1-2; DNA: TGCGCCAGCAGTCAACCGGACGGAATTACTAACTATGGCTACACCTTC; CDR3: CASSQPDGITNYGYTF
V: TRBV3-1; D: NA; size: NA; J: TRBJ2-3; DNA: TGTGCCAGCAGCCAAGATCTTCGGGGCACAGATACGCAGTATTTT; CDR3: CASSQDLRGTDTQYF
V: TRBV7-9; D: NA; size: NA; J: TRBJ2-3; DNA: TGTGCCAGCAGCTTAGCCCGGGGGAGTTCTAGCACAGATACGCAGTATTTT; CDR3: CASSLARGSSSTDTQYF
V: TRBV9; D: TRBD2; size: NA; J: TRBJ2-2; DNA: TGTGCCAGCAGCGGTAGCGGGGGGCCCACCGGGGAGCTGTTTTTT; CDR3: CASSGSGGPTGELFF
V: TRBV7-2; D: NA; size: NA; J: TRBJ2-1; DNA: TGTGCCAGCGGCGTGCTACGGTACAGTGAGCAGTTCTTC; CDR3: CASGVLRYSEQFF
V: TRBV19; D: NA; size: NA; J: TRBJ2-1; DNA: TGTGCCAGTAGTTTTCGGGCGACCAATGAGCAGTTCTTC; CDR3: CASSFRATNEQFF
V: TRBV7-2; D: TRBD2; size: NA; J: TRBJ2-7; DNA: TGTGCCAGCAGCTTAGAGCCTAGCGGGGGGATAGGGCAGTACTTC; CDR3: CASSLEPSGGIGQYF
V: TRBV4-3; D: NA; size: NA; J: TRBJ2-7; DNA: TGCGCCAGCAGCCAACAGGGTTGGGACGAGCAGTACTTC; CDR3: CASSQQGWDEQYF
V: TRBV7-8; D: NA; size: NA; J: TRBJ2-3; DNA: TGTGCCAGCAGACCCGATAGGCGGACAGATACGCAGTATTTT; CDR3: CASRPDRRTDTQYF
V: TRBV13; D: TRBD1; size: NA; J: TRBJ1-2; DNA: TGTGCCAGCGGGACAGGGAATCACTATGGCTACACCTTC; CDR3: CASGTGNHYGYTF
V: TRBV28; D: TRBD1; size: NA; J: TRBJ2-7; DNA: TGTGCCAGCAGCACCCTGGGGACAGGCTCCTACGAGCAGTACTTC; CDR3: CASSTLGTGSYEQYF
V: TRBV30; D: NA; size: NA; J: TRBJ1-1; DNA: TGTGCCTGGAGTCCGCTGCGAGACCAAGCTTTCTTT; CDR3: CAWSPLRDQAFF
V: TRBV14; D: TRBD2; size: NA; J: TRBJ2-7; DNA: TGTGCCAGCAGCCAATTGCCTCAGCGGGGGGATAAGTACGAGCAGTACTTC; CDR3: CASSQLPQRGDKYEQYF
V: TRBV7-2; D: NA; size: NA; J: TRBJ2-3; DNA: TGTGCCAGCAGTCCGGGTCTCCCAGATACGCAGTATTTT; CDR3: CASSPGLPDTQYF
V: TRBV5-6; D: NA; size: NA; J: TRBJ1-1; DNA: TGTGCCAGCAGCGAGACAGCTCACACTGAAGTTTTCTTT; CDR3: CASSETAHTEVFF
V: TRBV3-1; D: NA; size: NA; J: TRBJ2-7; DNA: TGTGCCAGCAGCCAAGAGGACATATACGAGCAGTACTTC; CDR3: CASSQEDIYEQYF
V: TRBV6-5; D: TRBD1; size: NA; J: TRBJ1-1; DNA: TGTGCCAGCAGAGGACAGGCTTTGAACACTGAAGCTTTCTTT; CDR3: CASRGQALNTEAFF
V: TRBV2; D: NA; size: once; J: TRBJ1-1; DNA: TGTGCCAGCAGTTCGGTGATGAACACTGAAGCTTTCTTT; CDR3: CASSSVMNTEAFF
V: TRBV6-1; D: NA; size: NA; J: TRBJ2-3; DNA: TGTGCCAGCAGCGAAGGGGGGATGACAGATACGCAGTATTTT; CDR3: CASSEGGMTDTQYF
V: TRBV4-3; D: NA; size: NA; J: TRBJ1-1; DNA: TGCGCCAGCAGCCAAGGACGGATCCGCATGAACACTGAAGCTTTCTTT; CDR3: CASSQGRIRMNTEAFF
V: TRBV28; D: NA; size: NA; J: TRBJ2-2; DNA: TGTGCCAGCAGTTTATCCCCGAACACCGGGGAGCTGTTTTTT; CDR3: CASSLSPNTGELFF
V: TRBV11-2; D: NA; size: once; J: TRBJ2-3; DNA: TGTGCCAGCAGCTTAGAACGGGTGGATACGCAGTATTTT; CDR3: CASSLERVDTQYF
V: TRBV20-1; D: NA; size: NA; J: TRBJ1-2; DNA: TGCAGCGCATCAGGGGTGAACGGCTATGGCTACACCTTC; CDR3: CSASGVNGYGYTF
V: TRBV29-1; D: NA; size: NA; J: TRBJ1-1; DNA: TGCAGCGTTGAAGACTGGACGGACACTGAAGCTTTCTTT; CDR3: CSVEDWTDTEAFF
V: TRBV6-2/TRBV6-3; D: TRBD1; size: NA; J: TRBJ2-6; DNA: TGTGCCGGGAACAGGGGCCCTGGGGCCAACGTCCTGACTTTC; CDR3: CAGNRGPGANVLTF
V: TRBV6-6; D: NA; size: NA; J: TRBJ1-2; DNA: TGTGCCAGCAGTTCATCGCAGAAGATGCGCTATGGCTACACCTTC; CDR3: CASSSSQKMRYGYTF
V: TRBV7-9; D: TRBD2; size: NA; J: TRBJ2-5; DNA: TGTGCCAGCAGAGCCGGGACTAGCGGGGGGCCCATAGAGACCCAGTACTTC; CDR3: CASRAGTSGGPIETQYF
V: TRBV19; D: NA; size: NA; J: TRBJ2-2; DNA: TGTGCCAGTAGTCTCCAGAGGAGGGTTGCCGGGGAGCTGTTTTTT; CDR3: CASSLQRRVAGELFF
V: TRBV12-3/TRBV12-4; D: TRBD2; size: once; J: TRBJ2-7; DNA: TGTGCCAGCAGTCCACTGGGAGGGAGGGGTTACGAGCAGTACTTC; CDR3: CASSPLGGRGYEQYF
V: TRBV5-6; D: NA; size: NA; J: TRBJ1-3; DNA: TGTGCCAGCAGCTTGGACACTAACACCATATATTTT; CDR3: CASSLDTNTIYF
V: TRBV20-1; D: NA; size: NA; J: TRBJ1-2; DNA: TGCAGTGCCGCGTCGGGGGGCGCGGGTTTACATGGCTACACCTTC; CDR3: CSAASGGAGLHGYTF
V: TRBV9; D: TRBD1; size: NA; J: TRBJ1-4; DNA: TGTGCCAGCAGCGTAGGAGTAGGGGGCGGTGAAAAACTGTTTTTT; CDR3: CASSVGVGGGEKLFF
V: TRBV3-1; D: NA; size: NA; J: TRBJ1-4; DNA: TGTGCCAGCAGCCACCCCACCAAGGGAGACGGGGAAAAACTGTTTTTT; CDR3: CASSHPTKGDGEKLFF
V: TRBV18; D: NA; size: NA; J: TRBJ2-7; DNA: TGTGCCAGCTCCCGCCCGGGACACGGCGCGTACGAGCAGTACTTC; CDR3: CASSRPGHGAYEQYF
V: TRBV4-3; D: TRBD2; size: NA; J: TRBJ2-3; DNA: TGCGCCAGCAGCCCGGGCGGCCTAGCGGGGCACACAGATACGCAGTATTTT; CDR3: CASSPGGLAGHTDTQYF
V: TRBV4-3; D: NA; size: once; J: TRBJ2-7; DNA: TGCGCCAGCAGCCAAGGAGCGGTCTCCTACGAGCAGTACTTC; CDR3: CASSQGAVSYEQYF
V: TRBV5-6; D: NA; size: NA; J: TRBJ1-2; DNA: TGTGCCAGCAGCCTCTTTCGGGGGGCCTCCGGCTACACCTTC; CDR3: CASSLFRGASGYTF
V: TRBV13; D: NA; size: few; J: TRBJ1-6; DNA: TGTGCCAGCAGCTTAGTATCCAGGGCTGTAGGTTCACCCCTCCACTTT; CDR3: CASSLVSRAVGSPLHF
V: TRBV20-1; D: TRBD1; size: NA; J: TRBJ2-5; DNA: TGCAGTGCTAGAGCCCCTCCGGGACAGGGGGTTCAAGAGACCCAGTACTTC; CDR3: CSARAPPGQGVQETQYF
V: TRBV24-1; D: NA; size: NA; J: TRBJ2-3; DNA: TGTGCCACCAGTAAAACCGGGGCCAGCACAGATACGCAGTATTTT; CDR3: CATSKTGASTDTQYF
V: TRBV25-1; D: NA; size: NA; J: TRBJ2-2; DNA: TGTGCCACACAGGGTGGGGGCACCGGGGAGCTGTTTTTT; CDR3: CATQGGGTGELFF
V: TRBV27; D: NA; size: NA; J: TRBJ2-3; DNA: TGTGCCAGCAGTTTACCCCCCCCTAAAGGGGGAGATACGCAGTATTTT; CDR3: CASSLPPPKGGDTQYF
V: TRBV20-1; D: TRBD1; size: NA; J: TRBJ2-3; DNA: TGCAGTGCCACGAGACAGGGTTCAGATACGCAGTATTTT; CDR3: CSATRQGSDTQYF
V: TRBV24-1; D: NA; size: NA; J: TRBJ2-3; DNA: TGTGCCACCGGGGCAGGAGGCACAGATACGCAGTATTTT; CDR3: CATGAGGTDTQYF
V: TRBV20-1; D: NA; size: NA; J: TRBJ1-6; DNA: TGCAGTGCTCGAGGGGAAACGGCCTATAATTCACCCCTCCACTTT; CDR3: CSARGETAYNSPLHF